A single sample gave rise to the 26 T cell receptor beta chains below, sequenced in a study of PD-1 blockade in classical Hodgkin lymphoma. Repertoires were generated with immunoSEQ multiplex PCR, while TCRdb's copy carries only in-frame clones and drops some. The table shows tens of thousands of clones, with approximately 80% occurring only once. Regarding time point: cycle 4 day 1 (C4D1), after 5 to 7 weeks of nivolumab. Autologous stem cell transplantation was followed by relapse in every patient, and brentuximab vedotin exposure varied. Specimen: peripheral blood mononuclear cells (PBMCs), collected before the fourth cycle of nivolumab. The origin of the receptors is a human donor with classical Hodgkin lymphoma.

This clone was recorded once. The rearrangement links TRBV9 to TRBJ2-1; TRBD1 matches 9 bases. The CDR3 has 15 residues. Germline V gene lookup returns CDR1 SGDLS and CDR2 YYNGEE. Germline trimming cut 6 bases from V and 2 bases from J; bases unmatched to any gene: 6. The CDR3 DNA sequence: TGTGCCAGCACTGTCGGGACAGGGCCCTACAATGAGCAGTTCTTC. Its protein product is CASTVGTGPYNEQFF.

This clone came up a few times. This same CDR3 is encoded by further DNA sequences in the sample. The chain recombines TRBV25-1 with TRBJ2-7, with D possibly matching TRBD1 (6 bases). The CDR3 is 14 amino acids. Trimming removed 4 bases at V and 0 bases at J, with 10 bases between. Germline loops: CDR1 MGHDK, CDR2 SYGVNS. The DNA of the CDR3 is TGTGCCAGCAGTGGTACAGGGTCCTCCTACGAGCAGTACTTC. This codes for CASSGTGSSYEQYF.

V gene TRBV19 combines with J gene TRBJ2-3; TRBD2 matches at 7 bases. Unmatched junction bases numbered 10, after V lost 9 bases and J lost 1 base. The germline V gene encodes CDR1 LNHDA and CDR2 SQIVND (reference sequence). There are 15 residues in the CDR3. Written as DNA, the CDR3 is TGTGCCAGCAGTCCGCTAGCGGCCGGCACAGATACGCAGTATTTT. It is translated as CASSPLAAGTDTQYF.

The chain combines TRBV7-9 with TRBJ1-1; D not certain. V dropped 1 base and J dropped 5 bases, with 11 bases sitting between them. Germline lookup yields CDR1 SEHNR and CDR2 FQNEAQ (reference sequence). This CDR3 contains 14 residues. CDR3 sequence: CASSLVGVKTEAFF. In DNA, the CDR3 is TGTGCCAGCAGCTTAGTAGGCGTCAAAACTGAAGCTTTCTTT.

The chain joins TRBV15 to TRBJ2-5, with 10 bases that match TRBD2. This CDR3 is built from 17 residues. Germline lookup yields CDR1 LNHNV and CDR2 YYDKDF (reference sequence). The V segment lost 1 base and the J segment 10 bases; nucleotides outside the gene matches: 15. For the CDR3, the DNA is TGTGCCACCAGCAGAGGGAATCAGCGGGGGGGGAGGCTCCACCAGTACTTC. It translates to CATSRGNQRGGRLHQYF.

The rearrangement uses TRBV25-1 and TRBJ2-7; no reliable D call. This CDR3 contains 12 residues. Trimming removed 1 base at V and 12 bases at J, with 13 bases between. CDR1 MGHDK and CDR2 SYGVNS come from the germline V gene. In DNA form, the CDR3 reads TGTGCCAGCAGTGAATTTTGGTACGACGTGTACTTC. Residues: CASSEFWYDVYF.

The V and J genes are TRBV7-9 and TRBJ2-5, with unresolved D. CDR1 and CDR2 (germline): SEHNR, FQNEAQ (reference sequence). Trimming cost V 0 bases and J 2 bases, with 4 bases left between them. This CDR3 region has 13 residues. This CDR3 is CASSLASQETQYF. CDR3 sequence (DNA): TGTGCCAGCAGCTTAGCGTCGCAAGAGACCCAGTACTTC.

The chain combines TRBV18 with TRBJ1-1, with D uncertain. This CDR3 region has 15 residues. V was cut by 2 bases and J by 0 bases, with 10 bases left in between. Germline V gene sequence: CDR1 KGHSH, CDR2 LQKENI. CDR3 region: CASSPGQDLNTEAFF. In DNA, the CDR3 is TGTGCCAGCTCACCAGGGCAGGACCTGAACACTGAAGCTTTCTTT.

The CDR3 loop is CASSGDSTYEQYF. The DNA for the CDR3 is TGTGCCAGCAGCGGGGACAGTACCTACGAGCAGTACTTC. This chain uses TRBV7-9 with TRBJ2-7; TRBD1 matches 7 bases. The CDR3 loop spans 13 amino acids. With V trimmed by 5 bases and J by 2 bases, 3 bases remained unmatched. Germline CDR1 is SEHNR and CDR2 is FQNEAQ (reference sequence).

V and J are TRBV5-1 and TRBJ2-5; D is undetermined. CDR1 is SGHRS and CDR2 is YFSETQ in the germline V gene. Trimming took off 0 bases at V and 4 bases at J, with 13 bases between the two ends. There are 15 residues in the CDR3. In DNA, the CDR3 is TGCGCCAGCAGCTTGGCCATGTTGTTAGTAGAGACCCAGTACTTC. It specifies CASSLAMLLVETQYF.

The CDR3 nucleotides read TGTGCCAGCAGCGCCCGGGACTCAAAGGCAGATACGCAGTATTTT. Protein: CASSARDSKADTQYF. This rearrangement joins TRBV7-8 to TRBJ2-3; weak D call: TRBD2 (6 bases). CDR1 and CDR2 from the germline V gene are SGHVS and FQNEAQ. The CDR3 is made up of 15 amino acids. Trimming removed 5 bases from V and 4 bases from J, with 16 bases in between. The full variable domain, with the rest looked up from reference TRBV7-8 and TRBJ2-3, is GAGVSQSPRYKVAKRGQDVALRCDPISGHVSLFWYQQALGQGPEFLTYFQNEAQLDKSGLPSDRFFAERPEGSVSTLKIQRTQQEDSAVYLCASSARDSKADTQYFGPGTRLTVL.

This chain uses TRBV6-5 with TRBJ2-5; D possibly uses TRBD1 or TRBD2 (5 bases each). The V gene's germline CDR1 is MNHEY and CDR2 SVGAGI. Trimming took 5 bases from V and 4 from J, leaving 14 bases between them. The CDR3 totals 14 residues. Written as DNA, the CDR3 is TGTGCCAGCAGTCCCCAGGGAGTAGGAGAGACCCAGTACTTC. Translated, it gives CASSPQGVGETQYF.

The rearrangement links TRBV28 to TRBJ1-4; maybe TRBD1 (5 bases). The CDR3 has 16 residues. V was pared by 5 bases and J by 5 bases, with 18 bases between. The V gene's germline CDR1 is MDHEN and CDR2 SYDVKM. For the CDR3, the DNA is TGTGCCAGCAGTCCCCATCGGGGCTACCTCAATGAAAAACTGTTTTTT. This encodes CASSPHRGYLNEKLFF.

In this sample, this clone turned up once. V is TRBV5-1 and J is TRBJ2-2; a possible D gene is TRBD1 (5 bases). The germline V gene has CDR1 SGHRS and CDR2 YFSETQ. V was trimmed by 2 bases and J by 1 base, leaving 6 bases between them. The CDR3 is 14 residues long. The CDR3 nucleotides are TGCGCCAGCAGCTTCAGGGTGAACACCGGGGAGCTGTTTTTT. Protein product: CASSFRVNTGELFF. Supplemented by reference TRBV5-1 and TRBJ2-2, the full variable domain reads KAGVTQTPRYLIKTRGQQVTLSCSPISGHRSVSWYQQTPGQGLQFLFEYFSETQRNKGNFPGRFSGRQFSNSRSEMNVSTLELGDSALYLCASSFRVNTGELFFGEGSRLTVL.

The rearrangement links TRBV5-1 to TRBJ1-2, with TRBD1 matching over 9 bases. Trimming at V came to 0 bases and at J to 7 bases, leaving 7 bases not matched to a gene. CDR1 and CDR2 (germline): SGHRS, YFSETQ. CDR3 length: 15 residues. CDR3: CASSLGGTGNRGYTF. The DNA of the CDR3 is TGCGCCAGCAGCTTGGGCGGGACAGGGAATCGTGGCTACACCTTC.

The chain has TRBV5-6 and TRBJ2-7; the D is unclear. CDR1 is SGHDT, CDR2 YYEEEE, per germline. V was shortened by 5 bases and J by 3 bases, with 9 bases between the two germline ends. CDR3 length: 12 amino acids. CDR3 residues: CASRNGVYEQYF. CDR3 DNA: TGTGCCAGCAGGAACGGAGTCTACGAGCAGTACTTC.

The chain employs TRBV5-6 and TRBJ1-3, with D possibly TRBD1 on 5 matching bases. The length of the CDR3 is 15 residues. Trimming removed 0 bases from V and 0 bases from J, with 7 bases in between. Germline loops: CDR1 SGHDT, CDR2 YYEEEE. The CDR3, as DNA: TGTGCCAGCAGCTTGGCCGGGGCCTCTGGAAACACCATATATTTT. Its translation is CASSLAGASGNTIYF.

CDR3 protein: CASSQTPGQEAYYGYTF. The CDR3 bases are TGTGCCAGCAGCCAAACCCCGGGACAGGAGGCTTATTATGGCTACACCTTC. The chain joins TRBV4-2 to TRBJ1-2; 8 nucleotides match TRBD1. Germline V lookup: CDR1 LGHNA, CDR2 YNFKEQ. CDR3 length: 17 residues. V was pared by 2 bases and J by 5 bases, with 13 bases of the junction left unmatched.

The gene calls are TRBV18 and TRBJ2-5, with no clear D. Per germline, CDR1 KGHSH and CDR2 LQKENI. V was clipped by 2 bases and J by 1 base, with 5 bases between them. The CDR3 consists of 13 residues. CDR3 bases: TGTGCCAGCTCACCAAGCTCCCAAGAGACCCAGTACTTC. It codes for CASSPSSQETQYF.

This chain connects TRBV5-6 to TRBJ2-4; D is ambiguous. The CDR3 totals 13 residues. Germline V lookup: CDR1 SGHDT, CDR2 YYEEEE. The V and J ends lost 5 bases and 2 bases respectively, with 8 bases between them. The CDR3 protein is CASSTVTKNIQYF. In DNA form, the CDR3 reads TGTGCCAGCAGTACAGTAACCAAAAACATTCAGTACTTC.

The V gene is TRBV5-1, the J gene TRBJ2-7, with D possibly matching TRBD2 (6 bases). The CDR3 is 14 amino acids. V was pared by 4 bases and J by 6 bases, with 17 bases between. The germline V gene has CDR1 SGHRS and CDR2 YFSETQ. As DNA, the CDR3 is TGCGCCAGCAGCCCCGACGGCGGGGTGAGCGAGCAGTACTTC. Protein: CASSPDGGVSEQYF.

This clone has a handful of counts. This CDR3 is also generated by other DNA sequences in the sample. The CDR3 DNA follows: TGTGCCAGCAGCTTGGGACTAGCGGAATACAATGAGCAGTTCTTC. Its protein is CASSLGLAEYNEQFF. This chain connects TRBV11-2 to TRBJ2-1; 11 nucleotides agree with TRBD2. The V and J ends lost 3 bases and 4 bases, in that order; junction bases with no gene match: 2. Germline V gives CDR1 SGHAT, CDR2 FQNNGV. This CDR3 comprises 15 residues.

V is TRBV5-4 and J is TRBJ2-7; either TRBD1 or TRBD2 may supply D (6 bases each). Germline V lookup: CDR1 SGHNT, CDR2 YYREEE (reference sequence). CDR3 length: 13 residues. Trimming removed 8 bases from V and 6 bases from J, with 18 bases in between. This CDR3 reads CASAPGARAEQYF. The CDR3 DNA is TGTGCCAGTGCTCCGGGGGCGCGCGCCGAGCAGTACTTC. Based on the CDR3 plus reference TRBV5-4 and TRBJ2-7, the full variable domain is ETGVTQSPTHLIKTRGQQVTLRCSSQSGHNTVSWYQQALGQGPQFIFQYYREEENGRGNFPPRFSGLQFPNYSSELNVNALELDDSALYLCASAPGARAEQYFGPGTRLTVT.

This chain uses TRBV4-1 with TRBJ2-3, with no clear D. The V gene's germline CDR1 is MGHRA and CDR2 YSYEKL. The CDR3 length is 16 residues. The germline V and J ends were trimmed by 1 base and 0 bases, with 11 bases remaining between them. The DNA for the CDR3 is TGCGCCAGCAGCCAAGTCGGCAAGTTTAGCACAGATACGCAGTATTTT. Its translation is CASSQVGKFSTDTQYF.

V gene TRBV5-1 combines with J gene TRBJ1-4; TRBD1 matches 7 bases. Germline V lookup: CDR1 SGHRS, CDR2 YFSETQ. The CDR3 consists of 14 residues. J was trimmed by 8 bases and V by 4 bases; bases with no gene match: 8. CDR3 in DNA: TGCGCCAGCAGCCCCGGGACAGACAACGAAAAACTGTTTTTT. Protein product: CASSPGTDNEKLFF.

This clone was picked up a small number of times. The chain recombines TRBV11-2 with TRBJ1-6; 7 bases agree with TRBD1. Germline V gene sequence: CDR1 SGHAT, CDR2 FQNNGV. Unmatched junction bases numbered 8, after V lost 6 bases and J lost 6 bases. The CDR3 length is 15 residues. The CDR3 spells CASRRPGQLNSPLHF. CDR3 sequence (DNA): TGTGCCAGCAGACGGCCGGGACAGCTTAATTCACCCCTCCACTTT.